Listed below are T cell receptor beta chains from one sample, sequenced in a study of cytomegalovirus exposure and HLA in healthy donors. Method: immunoSEQ multiplex PCR; TCRdb's copy keeps in-frame clones and lacks some. The sample contains around 150,000 clones, around nine tenths of which appear only once. Sequencing was performed on PBMCs. These TCRs come from a man between 18 and 35 years old in good health and CMV-seronegative. CDR3s include the opening cysteine and the closing phenylalanine or tryptophan.

V: TRBV7-9; J: TRBJ2-1; length: 16; CDR3: CASSLAPGLVGNEQFF
V: TRBV19; J: TRBJ2-7; length: 12; CDR3: CASSPPSIEQYF
V: TRBV14; J: TRBJ1-2; length: 13; CDR3: CASSPEGRKGYTF
V: TRBV18; J: TRBJ2-7; length: 15; CDR3: CASSTYSGSSYEQYF
V: TRBV18; J: TRBJ1-2; length: 15; CDR3: CASSPEMTGVYGYTF
V: TRBV6-1; J: TRBJ2-3; length: 17; CDR3: CASSEATGWTFTDTQYF
V: TRBV2; J: TRBJ2-3; length: 18; CDR3: CASSLRGLAGGRGDTQYF
V: TRBV5-1; J: TRBJ2-1; length: 14; CDR3: CASSVGLADNEQFF
V: TRBV5-4; J: TRBJ2-5; length: 14; CDR3: CASSLGTSSETQYF
V: TRBV29-1; J: TRBJ2-3; length: 18; CDR3: CSVGRDGTSGVSTDTQYF
V: TRBV6-5; J: TRBJ2-5; length: 15; CDR3: CASSYDGELKETQYF
V: TRBV4-1; J: TRBJ1-2; length: 15; CDR3: CASSQGLRGYYGYTF
V: TRBV5-1; J: TRBJ1-4; length: 14; CDR3: CASSLGQGYEKLFF
V: TRBV11-2; J: TRBJ1-2; length: 12; CDR3: CASSSDRVSDTF
V: TRBV28; J: TRBJ1-5; length: 18; CDR3: CASSPGQGQFYSNQPQHF
V: TRBV27; J: TRBJ1-2; length: 16; CDR3: CASRGQGDPGIYGYTF
V: TRBV10-3; J: TRBJ2-7; length: 15; CDR3: CAISGGTGISYEQYF
V: TRBV5-1; J: TRBJ2-2; length: 15; CDR3: CASSSGTGGTGELFF
V: TRBV7-6; J: TRBJ2-5; length: 15; CDR3: CASSLGLAGRETQYF
V: TRBV5-1; J: TRBJ2-7; length: 13; CDR3: CASRREASYEQYF
V: TRBV14; J: TRBJ2-2; length: 16; CDR3: CASSPGPARNTGELFF
V: TRBV28; J: TRBJ2-3; length: 18; CDR3: CASRLNHVYRAGTDTQYF
V: TRBV4-1; J: TRBJ1-6; length: 17; CDR3: CASSQRDIGYNNSPLHF
V: TRBV6-4; J: TRBJ1-2; length: 14; CDR3: CASSPGGLPYGYTF
V: TRBV2; J: TRBJ2-5; length: 16; CDR3: CASSARSSGGQETQYF
V: TRBV11-3; J: TRBJ2-3; length: 16; CDR3: CASSLGLAGSTDTQYF
V: TRBV5-1; J: TRBJ2-1; length: 16; CDR3: CASSLAFSGTDNEQFF
V: TRBV6-5; J: TRBJ1-2; length: 12; CDR3: CASSYPGHGYTF
V: TRBV5-1; J: TRBJ1-4; length: 16; CDR3: CASRGGAIATNEKLFF
V: TRBV28; J: TRBJ1-2; length: 15; CDR3: CASSFDNLGQSGYTF
V: TRBV28; J: TRBJ1-1; length: 14; CDR3: CASSRIGVNTEAFF
V: TRBV4-3; J: TRBJ1-5; length: 15; CDR3: CASSPERFSNQPQHF
V: TRBV2; J: TRBJ1-1; length: 12; CDR3: CASSTRDTEAFF
V: TRBV7-8; J: TRBJ1-2; length: 15; CDR3: CASSLSQTGGRGYTF
V: TRBV29-1; J: TRBJ2-3; length: 16; CDR3: CSVEEGEEVLTDTQYF
V: TRBV7-6; J: TRBJ2-3; length: 16; CDR3: CASSPRLAGFTDTQYF
V: TRBV19; J: TRBJ2-7; length: 16; CDR3: CASSNRRLAEAYEQYF
V: TRBV14; J: TRBJ1-4; length: 19; CDR3: CASSQDRDRAFATNEKLFF